Listed here are 29 T cell receptor beta chains from one sample, sequenced in a study of blood T cells in healthy people across ages. Next came a second PCR, run for roughly 6 to 11 cycles, which used a sample-barcoded 5' primer along with a J-beta primer mix. TCRdb called the 5' RACE reads again in MiXCR, with one record for every CDR3 protein. The sample lists almost 1 million distinct CDR3 sequences, around 54% occurring once. Sequenced input: blood. The receptors were sampled from a woman in her fifties or sixties in good health.

A remark on this clonotype: A much larger clone is a single base away; this may be a read error. V and J are TRBV29-1 and TRBJ2-1, with a tentative D call TRBD1 (6 bases). The J call may be incorrect, as the DNA end agrees better with TRBJ2-7. The CDR3 totals 15 residues. Germline loops: CDR1 SQVTM, CDR2 ANQGSEA. In DNA form, the CDR3 reads TGCAGCGTTGAAGGGTCCACTAGGGGGAACAATGAGCAGTACTTC. Its protein is CSVEGSTRGNNEQYF.

The chain combines TRBV20-1 with TRBJ2-7; no reliable D call. This CDR3 has 13 amino acids. CDR1 is DFQATT and CDR2 is SNEGSKA in the germline V gene (reference sequence). The ends were cut back, 1 base at V and 1 base at J, with 8 bases in the middle. As DNA, the CDR3 is TGCAGTGCTAGAGGGGCGCGTTCCTACGAGCAGTACTTC. This encodes CSARGARSYEQYF.

This clonotype has only a few counts. The chain has TRBV29-1 and TRBJ2-7; D possibly corresponds to TRBD1 (6 bases). CDR3 length equals 14 residues. Germline CDR1 and CDR2: SQVTM and ANQGSEA. Trimming shortened V by 6 bases and J by 1 base, and 16 bases separated the two germline ends. CDR3 amino acids: CSVGPRQESYEQYF. The CDR3 coding sequence is TGCAGCGTGGGGCCCAGACAGGAGTCCTACGAGCAGTACTTC.

This clonotype was seen more than once but under ten times. This chain uses TRBV7-9 with TRBJ1-2; 8 bases fit TRBD1. CDR1 and CDR2 from the germline V gene are SEHNR and FQNEAQ (reference sequence). Trimming removed 5 bases from V and 4 bases from J; junction bases left unmatched: 9. The length of the CDR3 is 15 residues. CDR3 residues: CASSTRTGMGYGYTF. The DNA of the CDR3 is TGTGCCAGCAGCACACGGACAGGGATGGGCTATGGCTACACCTTC.

The CDR3 spells CASSPTDRPNYGYTF. DNA of the CDR3: TGTGCCAGCAGCCCCACCGACAGGCCAAACTATGGCTACACCTTC. The chain carries TRBV5-6 and TRBJ1-2; D perhaps matches TRBD1 (6 bases). The CDR3 totals 15 residues. From germline, CDR1 is SGHDT and CDR2 YYEEEE. Trimming stripped 4 bases from V and 2 bases from J, with 15 bases between.

This clonotype was picked up a small number of times. V is TRBV4-2 and J is TRBJ1-5, with TRBD1 identical over 8 bases. Per the germline V gene, CDR1 is LGHNA and CDR2 is YNFKEQ. The trim removed 1 base at V and 2 bases at J, leaving 7 bases unmatched. The length of the CDR3 is 17 residues. As DNA, the CDR3 is TGTGCCAGCAGCCAAGGTGTGACAGGGGAGGGCAATCAGCCCCAGCATTTT. Its protein is CASSQGVTGEGNQPQHF.

The rearrangement links TRBV25-1 to TRBJ2-1; the D gene is possibly TRBD2 (5 bases). The ends were cut back, 1 base at V and 0 bases at J, with 13 bases in the middle. The CDR3 runs to 17 residues. Germline CDR1 is MGHDK and CDR2 is SYGVNS. The CDR3 spells CASSEFGEWSSYNEQFF. As DNA, the CDR3 is TGTGCCAGCAGTGAATTCGGGGAGTGGAGCTCCTACAATGAGCAGTTCTTC.

This sequence joins TRBV7-2 and TRBJ2-3; D is undetermined. V lost 2 bases to trimming and J lost 0 bases, with 15 bases between them. The CDR3 is made up of 17 amino acids. Looked up from germline, CDR1 is SGHTA and CDR2 is FQGNSA. The CDR3 reads CASSLPSLRTSTDTQYF. CDR3 bases: TGTGCCAGCAGCTTACCTTCGTTACGAACTAGCACAGATACGCAGTATTTT.

This clonotype has just one count. The chain combines TRBV6-1 with TRBJ2-3; D ambiguous. V lost 1 base, J lost 0 bases, and 14 bases lay in between. In germline, CDR1 is MNHNS, CDR2 SASEGT. The CDR3 covers 17 residues. CDR3 sequence (DNA): TGTGCCAGCAGTGAAGTCGGGTTTAAAGTCAGCACAGATACGCAGTATTTT. It translates to CASSEVGFKVSTDTQYF.

The V and J genes are TRBV7-2 and TRBJ2-7, with no clear D. V lost 5 bases and J 5 bases, leaving 10 bases between the germline ends. The CDR3 is 12 residues long. Germline V gene sequence: CDR1 SGHTA, CDR2 FQGNSA. CDR3 coding DNA: TGTGCCAGCAGCCCTAGTCTCCACGAGCAGTACTTC. Translating it yields CASSPSLHEQYF. Filled out from reference TRBV7-2 and TRBJ2-7, the complete variable domain reads GAGVSQSPSNKVTEKGKDVELRCDPISGHTALYWYRQSLGQGLEFLIYFQGNSAPDKSGLPSDRFSAERTGGSVSTLTIQRTQQEDSAVYLCASSPSLHEQYFGPGTRLTVT.

This chain uses TRBV27 with TRBJ2-3; possibly TRBD1 for D (5 bases). V lost 4 bases and J lost 4, with 18 bases in between. The germline CDR1 and CDR2 sequences are MNHEY and SMNVEV (reference sequence). There are 16 residues in the CDR3. CDR3 protein: CASSSGRAQGSDTQYF. CDR3 DNA: TGTGCCAGCAGTTCCGGCAGGGCCCAAGGGTCAGATACGCAGTATTTT.

This chain uses TRBV20-1 with TRBJ2-7; 10 bases line up with TRBD2. J was trimmed by 4 bases and V by 4 bases; bases with no gene match: 7. The V gene's germline CDR1 is DFQATT and CDR2 SNEGSKA (reference sequence). This CDR3 has 14 residues. For the CDR3, the DNA is TGCAGTGCTATTCCCGGACTAGCGGAATACGAGCAGTACTTC. Its protein is CSAIPGLAEYEQYF.

V usage is TRBV20-1 and J usage is TRBJ2-1; the D is unclear. There are 10 residues in the CDR3. Germline CDR1 and CDR2: DFQATT and SNEGSKA (reference sequence). In DNA form, the CDR3 reads TGCAGGCCTATGGACAATGAGCAGTTCTTC. The encoded protein is CRPMDNEQFF.

The chain employs TRBV12-3 or TRBV12-4 and TRBJ2-5; 8 bases are a match to TRBD2. The CDR3 covers 14 residues. J was trimmed by 8 bases and V by 8 bases; bases with no gene match: 13. The DNA of the CDR3 is TGTGCCAGCGACCTTAGCGGGGAAGCGGGCACCCAGTACTTC. It specifies CASDLSGEAGTQYF.

This clonotype was picked up a small number of times. J is TRBJ2-3 and V is TRBV15, with 9 positions matching TRBD2. Unmatched junction bases numbered 9, after V lost 1 base and J lost 7 bases. Per germline, CDR1 LNHNV and CDR2 YYDKDF (reference sequence). The CDR3 length is 16 residues. The CDR3 reads CATSRVAGVKSNTQYF. CDR3 in DNA: TGTGCCACCAGCAGAGTAGCGGGAGTGAAATCAAATACGCAGTATTTT.

The chain combines TRBV20-1 with TRBJ2-3; D not certain. Per the germline V gene, CDR1 is DFQATT and CDR2 is SNEGSKA (reference sequence). CDR3 size: 14 residues. V lost 3 bases and J 0 bases, leaving 10 bases between the germline ends. CDR3 coding DNA: TGCAGTGCTAGCTTTGCGGCTAGCACAGATACGCAGTATTTT. It specifies CSASFAASTDTQYF.

V and J are TRBV6-1 and TRBJ2-4; no clear D gene. In germline, CDR1 is MNHNS, CDR2 SASEGT. This CDR3 contains 16 residues. The V gene lost 4 bases and the J gene lost 0 bases, with 13 bases spanning the gap. The CDR3 nucleotides read TGTGCCAGCAGTGCCGCATACATGAGAGCCAAAAACATTCAGTACTTC. Protein sequence: CASSAAYMRAKNIQYF.

The rearrangement uses TRBV5-1 and TRBJ2-5; 8 nucleotides align to TRBD2. Germline-derived CDR1 and CDR2 are SGHRS and YFSETQ. The CDR3 runs to 14 residues. V was pared by 3 bases and J by 7 bases, with 8 bases of the junction left unmatched. DNA for the CDR3: TGCGCCAGCAGCTCCGGGAGCGGGAGAACGACCCAGTACTTC. Amino acids: CASSSGSGRTTQYF.

The rearrangement joins TRBV7-9 to TRBJ2-3; 8 positions agree with TRBD2. V trimming: 4 bases; J trimming: 4 bases; junction bases outside the gene matches: 10. Germline V gene lookup returns CDR1 SEHNR and CDR2 FQNEAQ (reference sequence). This CDR3 comprises 16 residues. CDR3 in amino acids: CASSYTGTSIPDTQYF. The CDR3 coding sequence is TGTGCCAGCAGCTATACCGGGACTAGTATTCCAGATACGCAGTATTTT. The full variable domain, completed using reference TRBV7-9 and TRBJ2-3, is DTGVSQNPRHKITKRGQNVTFRCDPISEHNRLYWYRQTLGQGPEFLTYFQNEAQLEKSRLLSDRFSAERPKGSFSTLEIQRTEQGDSAMYLCASSYTGTSIPDTQYFGPGTRLTVL.

On this clonotype: A single base separates this from a much larger clone, so it may be a read error. This chain uses TRBV29-1 with TRBJ2-7; possible D gene TRBD2, 5 bases. Germline CDR1 reads SQVTM; CDR2 reads ANQGSEA. The CDR3 runs to 13 residues. CDR3 nucleotides: TGCAGCGTTGAAGGGTCTAGCTCCTACGGGCAGTACTTC. This encodes CSVEGSSSYGQYF.

This clonotype has more than one count but fewer than ten. The rearrangement joins TRBV5-5 to TRBJ2-7; 7 bases are a match to TRBD1. Germline V gene sequence: CDR1 SGHKS, CDR2 YYEKEE (reference sequence). This CDR3 has 15 residues. J was trimmed by 2 bases and V by 4 bases; bases with no gene match: 9. The chain's CDR3 is CASSQRTGPPYEQYF. As DNA, the CDR3 is TGTGCCAGCAGCCAAAGGACAGGACCCCCCTACGAGCAGTACTTC.

The CDR3 spells CASSFLTGVGHYEQYF. As DNA, the CDR3 is TGTGCCAGCAGTTTCCTGACAGGAGTCGGCCATTACGAGCAGTACTTC. The chain is built from TRBV27 and TRBJ2-7; D perhaps matches TRBD1 (6 bases). The V end was cut by 3 bases, the J end by 4 bases, with 19 bases between. CDR1 MNHEY and CDR2 SMNVEV come from the germline V gene (reference sequence). This CDR3 spans 16 amino acids.

The rearrangement joins TRBV28 to TRBJ2-3; D remains ambiguous. The CDR3 contains 16 residues. The V and J ends lost 5 bases and 7 bases respectively, with 22 bases between them. The V gene's germline CDR1 is MDHEN and CDR2 SYDVKM. The CDR3 spells CASSSLSGKVKNTQYF. The CDR3 bases are TGTGCCAGCAGTAGCTTGAGTGGCAAGGTTAAAAATACGCAGTATTTT. The variable domain in full, completed from reference TRBV28 and TRBJ2-3, reads DVKVTQSSRYLVKRTGEKVFLECVQDMDHENMFWYRQDPGLGLRLIYFSYDVKMKEKGDIPEGYSVSREKKERFSLILESASTNQTSMYLCASSSLSGKVKNTQYFGPGTRLTVL.

The chain employs TRBV28 and TRBJ2-4, with D hard to call. TRBJ2-7 explains the end of the DNA better; the J call may be wrong. The CDR3 is 17 residues long. CDR1 MDHEN and CDR2 SYDVKM come from the germline V gene. The CDR3 nucleotides read TGTGCCAGCAGTGGGATGGGCGGTTACCGCGAAGGATACGAGCAGTACTTC. Residues: CASSGMGGYREGYEQYF.

The V and J genes are TRBV4-1 and TRBJ1-4; no firm D call. V was shortened by 0 bases and J by 8 bases, with 13 bases between the two germline ends. The CDR3 totals 15 residues. Germline V gene data show CDR1 as MGHRA and CDR2 as YSYEKL. CDR3 protein: CASSQDRAGGEKLFF. As DNA, the CDR3 is TGCGCCAGCAGCCAAGATCGGGCAGGCGGGGAAAAACTGTTTTTT.

The rearrangement joins TRBV10-3 to TRBJ2-5; D is perhaps TRBD1 or TRBD2 (7 bases each). The J call may be mistaken, given a closer DNA end match to TRBJ2-7. CDR3 length equals 11 residues. Germline V CDR1 and CDR2: ENHRY, SYGVKD. Here the CDR3 DNA reads TGTGCCAATTCCAGGGGGGGCGAGCAGTACTTC. Protein product: CANSRGGEQYF.

This rearrangement joins TRBV19 to TRBJ2-4; 8 bases are a match to TRBD1. V lost 6 bases to trimming and J lost 2 bases; unmatched junction nucleotides: 9. Germline V gene data show CDR1 as LNHDA and CDR2 as SQIVND (reference sequence). The CDR3 sequence is 16 residues long. The CDR3 loop is CASSPTGGRTKNIQYF. CDR3 DNA sequence: TGTGCCAGTAGCCCTACAGGGGGTCGGACCAAAAACATTCAGTACTTC. Full variable domain (outside the CDR3, taken from reference TRBV19 and TRBJ2-4): DGGITQSPKYLFRKEGQNVTLSCEQNLNHDAMYWYRQDPGQGLRLIYYSQIVNDFQKGDIAEGYSVSREKKESFPLTVTSAQKNPTAFYLCASSPTGGRTKNIQYFGAGTRLSVL.

V gene TRBV7-9 combines with J gene TRBJ2-7; 8 bases line up with TRBD2. Unmatched junction bases numbered 22, after V lost 5 bases and J lost 7 bases. Germline CDR1 is SEHNR and CDR2 is FQNEAQ (reference sequence). CDR3 size: 18 residues. For the CDR3, the DNA is TGTGCCAGCAGCCTTAGCGGGATGGCAGGTCCCTCCTACAATGAGCAGTACTTC. It encodes CASSLSGMAGPSYNEQYF.

In its sample, this clonotype was seen a few times. The chain carries TRBV6-5 and TRBJ2-7; unclear D gene. The CDR3 spans 12 residues. Trimming took off 9 bases at V and 2 bases at J, with 11 bases between the two ends. Germline CDR1 is MNHEY and CDR2 is SVGAGI. This chain's CDR3 is CASAGPAYEQYF. Written as DNA, the CDR3 is TGTGCCAGTGCCGGGCCCGCCTACGAGCAGTACTTC.